The rows below give T cell receptor beta chains drawn from one sample of a study of CD8+CD57+ T cells in acquired aplastic anemia. TCRdb called the reads again in MiXCR, with one record for every CDR3 protein. Here the sample spans about 110,000 distinct CDR3 sequences, around 53% being singletons. The sample taken for sequencing was sorted CD4+, CD8+, or CD8+CD57+ T cells (not recorded which) from PBMCs. The receptors were sampled from a human donor in good health, serving as a control. CDR3s include the opening cysteine and the closing phenylalanine or tryptophan. A D gene is named only where the DNA matches it firmly. A row's size may be missing; if present it is once, few, many or a size class.

>TRBJ2-5|TRBD2|TRBV7-7|many
TGTGCCTCCGGGACTAGCGGGGGGTCTCAAGAGACCCAGTACTTC
CASGTSGGSQETQYF
>TRBJ1-1|-|TRBV7-9|-
TGTGCCAGCAGCTTAGATGGGACATCAAACACTGAAGCTTTCTTT
CASSLDGTSNTEAFF
>TRBJ2-3|-|TRBV30|many
TGTGCCTGGAGTCTGGGAAGCACAGATACGCAGTATTTT
CAWSLGSTDTQYF
>TRBJ1-1|-|TRBV29-1|-
TGCAGCTTGACACAGGGGAACACTGAAGCTTTCTTT
CSLTQGNTEAFF
>TRBJ2-1|-|TRBV20-1|-
TGCAGTGGGGGCAATGAGCAGTTCTTC
CSGGNEQFF
>TRBJ1-1|-|TRBV19|-
TGTGCCAGTACCTGGTCTCTAGTCGCTGAAGCTTTCTTT
CASTWSLVAEAFF
>TRBJ1-6|-|TRBV7-9|-
TGTGCCAGCGACCAGGGCCTCAATTCACCCCTCCACTTT
CASDQGLNSPLHF
>TRBJ2-7|-|TRBV11-2|-
TGTGCCAGCAGCCGAGACAGGAGGAGCGAGCAGTACTTC
CASSRDRRSEQYF
>TRBJ2-5|-|TRBV10-1|-
TGCGCCAGCAGCGACGGACTGCTTGCCCAAGAGACCCAGTACTTC
CASSDGLLAQETQYF
>TRBJ1-4|TRBD1|TRBV25-1|once
TGTGCCGTCTCGGACAGGGGGCTAGCTAATGAAAAACTGTTTTTT
CAVSDRGLANEKLFF
>TRBJ2-7|TRBD1|TRBV5-1|-
TGCGCCAGCAGCCCTGCGGGACAGGGAGGTAGCGAGCAGTACTTC
CASSPAGQGGSEQYF
>TRBJ2-3|-|TRBV24-1|-
TGTGCCACCAGTGATTTACGTAGCACAGATACGCAGTATTTT
CATSDLRSTDTQYF
>TRBJ2-3|-|TRBV29-1|once
TGCAGCGTTGATGGGGGCCCCACAGATACGCAGTATTTT
CSVDGGPTDTQYF
>TRBJ2-7|-|TRBV20-1|-
TGCAGTGCTAGTAGTCGGCAGTCCTACGAGCAGTACTTC
CSASSRQSYEQYF
>TRBJ1-3|-|TRBV20-1|-
TGCAGTGCCGACGGGGCGGGAAACACCATATATTTT
CSADGAGNTIYF
>TRBJ2-2|-|TRBV14|many
TGTGCCAGCAGCCAAGGGACAGAGAGGGGCGGGGAGCTGTTTTTT
CASSQGTERGGELFF
>TRBJ1-1|-|TRBV14|many
TGTGCCAGCAGCCTGGCAGGGAATACTGAAGCTTTCTTT
CASSLAGNTEAFF
>TRBJ1-1|-|TRBV25-1|many
TGTGCCAGCAGTGAATATGGAGGATTTACTGAAGCTTTCTTT
CASSEYGGFTEAFF
>TRBJ1-4|TRBD1|TRBV5-4|few
TGTGCCAGCAGCCCCACAGGGGGCGTTGACGAAAAACTGTTTTTT
CASSPTGGVDEKLFF
>TRBJ1-2|-|TRBV11-2|-
TGTGCCAGCAGATCCCCGCGGGGGTTAGAGGGCTATGGCTACACCTTC
CASRSPRGLEGYGYTF
>TRBJ1-2|-|TRBV7-8|many
TGTGCCAGCACCCCAGAGGGGTCGGATAACTATGGCTACACCTTC
CASTPEGSDNYGYTF
>TRBJ2-7|-|TRBV20-1|once
TGCAGTGCTACGGAGCTATCCTACGAGCAGTACTTC
CSATELSYEQYF
>TRBJ1-3|-|TRBV4-2|many
TGTGCCAGCAGCCAAGTCCCTCCAGCGGAAGACACCATATATTTT
CASSQVPPAEDTIYF
>TRBJ1-2|-|TRBV7-2|-
TGTGCCAGCATCCCGTATAAGTTGGGGGGCTACACCTTC
CASIPYKLGGYTF
>TRBJ2-7|TRBD2|TRBV29-1|-
TGCAGCGGACTAGCGGGAGAGGGTTACGAGCAGTACTTC
CSGLAGEGYEQYF
>TRBJ2-1|-|TRBV6-5|many
TGTGCCAGCAGTTCAGTCATAGAGCAGTTCTTC
CASSSVIEQFF
>TRBJ1-1|TRBD1|TRBV7-9|-
TGTGCCAGCAGCCTACAGACAGGGGGAAACACTGAAGCTTTCTTT
CASSLQTGGNTEAFF
>TRBJ1-5|TRBD1|TRBV24-1|-
TGTGCCACCAGTGACCGCGGACAGGGGGCAGGACAGCCCCAGCATTTT
CATSDRGQGAGQPQHF
>TRBJ1-1|-|TRBV2|few
TGTGCCAGCAGTGGCCCAGGGAACACTGAAGCTTTCTTT
CASSGPGNTEAFF
>TRBJ1-1|-|TRBV27|few
TGTGCCAGCAGGTCCGGGGACACGAACACTGAAGCTTTCTTT
CASRSGDTNTEAFF
>TRBJ2-5|-|TRBV5-6|many
TGTGCCAGCAGCCCCTCCTCAGAGCCTCGGGAGACCCAGTACTTC
CASSPSSEPRETQYF
>TRBJ2-1|TRBD1|TRBV27|few
TGTGCCAGCAGTCTTAGGACAGGTCCCTACAATGAGCAGTTCTTC
CASSLRTGPYNEQFF
>TRBJ2-7|-|TRBV2|-
TGTGCCAGCAGTGACTCAGGAACCTACGAGCAGTACTTC
CASSDSGTYEQYF
>TRBJ1-2|-|TRBV24-1|-
TGTGCCACCAGTGATTCGCCTACGTCGCAATCCAACTATGGCTACACCTTC
CATSDSPTSQSNYGYTF
>TRBJ2-7|-|TRBV24-1|-
TGTGCCACCAGTGATCTAGACGAGCAGTACTTC
CATSDLDEQYF
>TRBJ2-6|-|TRBV19|few
TGTGCCAGTACCCCCCCGGGGGCCAACGTCCTGACTTTC
CASTPPGANVLTF
>TRBJ2-1|-|TRBV19|-
TGTGCCAGTAGTAAAACAGCCTTTGCACACAATGAGCAGTTCTTC
CASSKTAFAHNEQFF
>TRBJ2-2|-|TRBV19|-
TGTGCCAGTAGTATGACCGAGTTGAACACCGGGGAGCTGTTTTTT
CASSMTELNTGELFF
>TRBJ2-7|TRBD2|TRBV4-3|many
TGCGCCAGCAGCCAGGGAGCGGCAGCCTCGGGACTAGCGGGGGTCGAGCAGTACTTC
CASSQGAAASGLAGVEQYF
>TRBJ1-2|-|TRBV27|many
TGTGCCAGCAGTTTAGGAACAGGCCCCGTGACTGGCTACACCTTC
CASSLGTGPVTGYTF
>TRBJ2-1|TRBD1|TRBV9|many
TGTGCCAGCAGCGTAGAACAGGGGTCCTACAATGAGCAGTTCTTC
CASSVEQGSYNEQFF